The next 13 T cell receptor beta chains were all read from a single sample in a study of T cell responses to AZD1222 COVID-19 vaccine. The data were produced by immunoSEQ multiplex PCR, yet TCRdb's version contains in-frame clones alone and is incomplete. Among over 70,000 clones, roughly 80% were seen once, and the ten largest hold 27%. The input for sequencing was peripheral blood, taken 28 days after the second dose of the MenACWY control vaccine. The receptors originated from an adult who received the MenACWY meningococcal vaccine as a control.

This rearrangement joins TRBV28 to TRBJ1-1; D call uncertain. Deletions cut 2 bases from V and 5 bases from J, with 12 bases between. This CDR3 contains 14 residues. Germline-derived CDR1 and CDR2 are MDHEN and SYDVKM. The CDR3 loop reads CASSLAGVRTEAFF. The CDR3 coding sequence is TGTGCCAGCAGTTTAGCGGGTGTTAGGACTGAAGCTTTCTTT.

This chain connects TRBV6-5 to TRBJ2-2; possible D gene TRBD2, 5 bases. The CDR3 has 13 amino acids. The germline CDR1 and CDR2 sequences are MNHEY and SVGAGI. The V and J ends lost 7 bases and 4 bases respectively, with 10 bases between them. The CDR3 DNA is TGTGCCAGCACCTCGAGCGGCACCGGGGAGCTGTTTTTT. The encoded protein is CASTSSGTGELFF.

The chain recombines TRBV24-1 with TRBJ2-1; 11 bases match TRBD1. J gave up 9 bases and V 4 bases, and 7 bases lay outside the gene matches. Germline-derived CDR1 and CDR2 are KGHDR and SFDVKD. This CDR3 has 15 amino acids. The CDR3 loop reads CATSDPGQGGREQFF. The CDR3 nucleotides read TGTGCCACCAGTGACCCGGGACAGGGGGGCCGTGAGCAGTTCTTC.

CDR3 sequence (DNA): TGCGCCAGCAGCCATAGCGGGGCAGGGGAGACCCAGTACTTC. Translated: CASSHSGAGETQYF. The chain uses TRBV4-1 and TRBJ2-5; the match to TRBD2 covers 8 bases. The CDR3 runs 14 residues. J lost 5 bases, V lost 3 bases, and 5 bases had no gene match. CDR1 is MGHRA, CDR2 YSYEKL, per germline.

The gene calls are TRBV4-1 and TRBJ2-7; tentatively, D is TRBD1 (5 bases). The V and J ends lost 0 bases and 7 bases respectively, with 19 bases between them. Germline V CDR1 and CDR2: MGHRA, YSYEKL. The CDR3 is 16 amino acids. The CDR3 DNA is TGCGCCAGCAGCCAAGATCCCCCGGGCAGGGTTGTGGAGCAGTACTTC. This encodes CASSQDPPGRVVEQYF.

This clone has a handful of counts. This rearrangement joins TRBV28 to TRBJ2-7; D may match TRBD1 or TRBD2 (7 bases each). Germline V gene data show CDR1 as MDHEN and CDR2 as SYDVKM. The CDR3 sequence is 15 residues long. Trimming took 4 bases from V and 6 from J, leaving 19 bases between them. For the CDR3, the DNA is TGTGCCAGCAGTTACGGGGGAGGGGGCGTAGCCGAGCAGTACTTC. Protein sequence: CASSYGGGGVAEQYF. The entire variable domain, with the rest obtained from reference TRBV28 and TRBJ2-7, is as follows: DVKVTQSSRYLVKRTGEKVFLECVQDMDHENMFWYRQDPGLGLRLIYFSYDVKMKEKGDIPEGYSVSREKKERFSLILESASTNQTSMYLCASSYGGGGVAEQYFGPGTRLTVT.

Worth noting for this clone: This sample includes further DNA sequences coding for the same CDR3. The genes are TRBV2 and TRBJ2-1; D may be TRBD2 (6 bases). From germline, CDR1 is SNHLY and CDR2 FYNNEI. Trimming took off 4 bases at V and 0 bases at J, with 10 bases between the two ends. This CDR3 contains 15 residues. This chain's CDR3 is CASSVEGLSYNEQFF. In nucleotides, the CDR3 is TGTGCCAGCAGTGTGGAGGGGCTCTCCTACAATGAGCAGTTCTTC.

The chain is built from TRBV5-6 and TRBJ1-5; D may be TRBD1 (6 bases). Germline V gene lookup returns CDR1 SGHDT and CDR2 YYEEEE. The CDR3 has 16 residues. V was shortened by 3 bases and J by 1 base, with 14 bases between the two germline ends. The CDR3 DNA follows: TGTGCCAGCAGCTCGGGGGGGCTTGTAAGCAATCAGCCCCAGCATTTT. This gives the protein CASSSGGLVSNQPQHF. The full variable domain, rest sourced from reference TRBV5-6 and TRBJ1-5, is DAGVTQSPTHLIKTRGQQVTLRCSPKSGHDTVSWYQQALGQGPQFIFQYYEEEERQRGNFPDRFSGHQFPNYSSELNVNALLLGDSALYLCASSSGGLVSNQPQHFGDGTRLSIL.

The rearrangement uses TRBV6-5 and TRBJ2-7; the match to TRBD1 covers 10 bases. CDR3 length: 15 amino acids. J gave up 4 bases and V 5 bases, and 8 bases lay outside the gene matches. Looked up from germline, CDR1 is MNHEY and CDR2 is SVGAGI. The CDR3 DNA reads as TGTGCCAGCAGTAAACGGACAGGGGGTGGGTACGAGCAGTACTTC. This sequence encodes CASSKRTGGGYEQYF.

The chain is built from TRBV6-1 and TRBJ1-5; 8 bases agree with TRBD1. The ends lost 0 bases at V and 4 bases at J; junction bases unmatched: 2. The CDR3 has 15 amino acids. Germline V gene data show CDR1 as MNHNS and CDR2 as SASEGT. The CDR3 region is CASSEAWTGNQPQHF. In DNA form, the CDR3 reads TGTGCCAGCAGTGAAGCGTGGACAGGGAATCAGCCCCAGCATTTT.

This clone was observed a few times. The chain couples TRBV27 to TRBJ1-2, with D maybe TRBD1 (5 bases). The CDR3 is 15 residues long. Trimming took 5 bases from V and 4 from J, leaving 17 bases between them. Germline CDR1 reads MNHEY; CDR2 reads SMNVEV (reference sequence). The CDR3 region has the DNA TGTGCCAGCAGTCCTACAGGAAAACCGGCCTATGGCTACACCTTC. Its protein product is CASSPTGKPAYGYTF.

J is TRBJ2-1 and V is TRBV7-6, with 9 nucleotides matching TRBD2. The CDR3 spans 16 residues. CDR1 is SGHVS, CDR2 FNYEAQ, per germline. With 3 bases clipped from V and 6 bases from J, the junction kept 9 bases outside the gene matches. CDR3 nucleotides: TGTGCCAGCAGCTTCCAGGGCGGGGGGGCCCTCAATGAGCAGTTCTTC. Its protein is CASSFQGGGALNEQFF.

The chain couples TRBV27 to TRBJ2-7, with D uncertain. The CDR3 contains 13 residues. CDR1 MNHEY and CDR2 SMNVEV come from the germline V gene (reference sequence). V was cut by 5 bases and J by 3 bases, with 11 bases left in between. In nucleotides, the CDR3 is TGTGCCAGCAGTCCCGGTTCGCGCTACGAGCAGTACTTC. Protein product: CASSPGSRYEQYF.